This paragraph covers one TCR beta chain sequence. The data originate from a study of blood T cell repertoires in COVID-19. Study overall: The United States, Italy and Spain provided the acute and convalescent COVID-19 samples. From T cells, B-cell-depleted T cells, or PBMCs came the material, which was cDNA or gDNA.

The repertoire was sequenced with immunoSEQ multiplex PCR; TCRdb's copy has only in-frame clones and lacks some. The sample lists 350,000 to 400,000 clones; about nine tenths were seen once. Cohort assignment relied on participant-reported clinical history. Donors in Cohort 3 counted as recovered after two negative PCRs, clearance, or symptom resolution. The CDR3 sequence is 21 residues long. Germline V CDR1 and CDR2: MDHEN, SYDVKM. The V end lost 8 bases, the J end lost 0 bases, and 29 bases lay between the germline ends. This TCR derives from a woman aged 30 to 39 who had recovered from COVID-19. The chain couples TRBV28 to TRBJ2-6; TRBD1 might be the D (7 bases). Sequencing used PBMCs or T cells enriched from blood (not recorded which). CDR3 in amino acids: CASETWFAGQPKHSGANVLTF. In nucleotides, the CDR3 is TGTGCCAGCGAAACTTGGTTCGCGGGACAGCCCAAACACTCTGGGGCCAACGTCCTGACTTTC.